This is a list of T cell receptor beta chains from one sample in a study of beta chain features in type 1 diabetes. Only in-frame clones appear in the TCRdb table, and some are missing; sequencing was by immunoSEQ multiplex PCR. The top ten hold roughly 0.019% of the sample, which has 200,000 to 250,000 clones, roughly 13% seen once. The sample consisted of naive CD4+ T cells from blood. The receptors derive from a man younger than 40 with type 1 diabetes. Both conserved end residues are part of each CDR3. A D gene is named only where the DNA matches it firmly. Not all rows give a size; the values are once, few, many and, for expanded clones, a class.

few,TRBV19,TRBD1,TRBJ2-7,15,CASSITGQGRDEQYF,TGTGCCAGTAGTATAACGGGACAGGGGCGCGACGAGCAGTACTTC
.,TRBV30,.,TRBJ1-4,13,CAWSRGGNEKLFF,TGTGCCTGGTCTAGGGGGGGAAATGAAAAACTGTTTTTT
.,TRBV15,.,TRBJ2-7,12,CATSRERDEQYF,TGTGCCACCAGCAGAGAGAGGGACGAGCAGTACTTC
.,TRBV28,.,TRBJ2-2,17,CASSLAGQQPNTGELFF,TGTGCCAGCAGTTTAGCGGGACAGCAACCGAACACCGGGGAGCTGTTTTTT
few,TRBV7-2,TRBD2,TRBJ2-1,14,CASSLGLAGGEQFF,TGTGCCAGCAGCTTAGGTCTAGCGGGAGGCGAGCAGTTCTTC
.,TRBV6-1,.,TRBJ2-1,15,CASSPGTPTYNEQFF,TGTGCCAGCAGTCCCGGGACTCCCACCTACAATGAGCAGTTCTTC
.,TRBV6-1,TRBD1,TRBJ1-1,13,CASRDRVNTEAFF,TGTGCCAGCAGGGACAGGGTGAACACTGAAGCTTTCTTT
.,TRBV2,.,TRBJ1-5,13,CASSPGSNQPQHF,TGTGCCAGCAGCCCGGGTAGCAATCAGCCCCAGCATTTT
few,TRBV12-5,.,TRBJ1-4,13,CASGLDYGEKLFF,TGTGCTAGTGGTTTGGATTACGGGGAAAAACTGTTTTTT
.,TRBV11-2,TRBD1,TRBJ1-1,13,CASSSDRGPSAFF,TGTGCCAGCAGCTCCGACAGGGGTCCTTCGGCTTTCTTT
few,TRBV6-6,.,TRBJ2-7,14,CASIHSGTPREQYF,TGTGCCAGCATTCACTCGGGGACTCCCCGCGAGCAGTACTTC
.,TRBV6-4,.,TRBJ2-7,14,CASSDPWASYEQYF,TGTGCCAGCAGTGACCCGTGGGCCTCCTACGAGCAGTACTTC
.,TRBV7-9,TRBD2,TRBJ2-1,18,CASSLALGEGRGGNEQFF,TGTGCCAGCAGCTTAGCGCTTGGGGAGGGGAGAGGTGGGAATGAGCAGTTCTTC
.,TRBV18,.,TRBJ1-1,13,CASSVDGKGSAFF,TGTGCCAGCTCCGTTGACGGAAAGGGGTCAGCTTTCTTT
few,TRBV5-1,.,TRBJ2-6,15,CASRVGEAGANVLTF,TGCGCCAGCAGGGTAGGGGAGGCTGGGGCCAACGTCCTGACTTTC
few,TRBV5-1,TRBD2,TRBJ2-7,15,CASSFTGGSSYEQYF,TGCGCCAGCAGCTTCACGGGAGGGAGCTCCTACGAGCAGTACTTC
.,TRBV5-6,TRBD2,TRBJ2-3,15,CASSFGSGTGDTQYF,TGTGCCAGCAGCTTCGGTAGCGGGACTGGTGATACGCAGTATTTT
few,TRBV11-2,.,TRBJ2-1,18,CASSLEVRIFSHYNEQFF,TGTGCCAGCAGCTTAGAGGTCAGGATATTCTCCCACTACAATGAGCAGTTCTTC
few,TRBV11-2,TRBD2,TRBJ2-5,14,CASSLGTSQETQYF,TGTGCCAGCAGCCTAGGGACTAGCCAAGAGACCCAGTACTTC
.,TRBV7-2,.,TRBJ1-1,13,CASSSTVNTEAFF,TGTGCCAGCAGCTCGACAGTGAACACTGAAGCTTTCTTT
few,TRBV11-3,TRBD2,TRBJ2-5,15,CASSTGLAGMETQYF,TGTGCCAGCAGCACGGGACTAGCGGGGATGGAGACCCAGTACTTC
few,TRBV18,.,TRBJ1-1,16,CASSPGGAGVNTEAFF,TGTGCCAGCTCACCAGGTGGGGCGGGGGTGAACACTGAAGCTTTCTTT